The 19 T cell receptor beta chains in this list originate from one sample, sequenced in a study of T cells in Graves' hyperthyroidism and ophthalmopathy. Template material for amplifying TCR beta CDR3 regions consisted of RNA transcripts. The TCR CDR3 first-round RT-PCR relied on the HTBI primer set. TCRdb used MiXCR to reprocess the multiplex PCR reads, holding one entry per CDR3 protein. The repertoire holds approximately 210,000 distinct CDR3 sequences, with 17% as singletons. What was sequenced was blood. These receptors all come from a man in his forties or fifties with Graves' hyperthyroidism.

This clonotype was counted a few times. The J gene is TRBJ2-7, the V gene TRBV5-5, with 7 bases identical to TRBD1. V shed 4 bases and J 3 bases; nucleotides not matched to a gene: 4. The CDR3 spans 13 residues. Per the germline V gene, CDR1 is SGHKS and CDR2 is YYEKEE (reference sequence). CDR3 nucleotide sequence: TGTGCCAGCAGCAACCGGGACAGCTACGAGCAGTACTTC. It codes for CASSNRDSYEQYF.

This clonotype was counted many times. This chain uses TRBV7-9 with TRBJ2-1; 8 bases line up with TRBD2. The CDR3 totals 15 residues. Germline V gene lookup returns CDR1 SEHNR and CDR2 FQNEAQ (reference sequence). After removal of 4 bases from V and 5 bases from J, the junction contained 7 bases not matched to a gene. CDR3 in amino acids: CASSSTGTSDNEQFF. The CDR3, as DNA: TGTGCCAGCAGCTCGACCGGGACTAGTGACAATGAGCAGTTCTTC.

The rearrangement links TRBV4-1 to TRBJ2-1, with a tentative D call TRBD2 (6 bases). The V end lost 1 base, the J end lost 5 bases, and 9 bases lay between the germline ends. This CDR3 is built from 14 residues. Germline V gives CDR1 MGHRA, CDR2 YSYEKL. CDR3 in DNA: TGCGCCAGCAGCCAAGCGGGAGCCCACAATGAGCAGTTCTTC. This translates into CASSQAGAHNEQFF.

The gene calls are TRBV5-1 and TRBJ1-1, with TRBD1 matching over 7 bases. Germline CDR1 reads SGHRS; CDR2 reads YFSETQ. The CDR3 runs 13 residues. V lost 4 bases and J lost 5; bases outside the gene matches: 5. CDR3 sequence (DNA): TGCGCCAGCAGCCCGACAGGGCGGACTGAAGCTTTCTTT. Amino acids: CASSPTGRTEAFF.

This clonotype was recorded at least ten times. The rearrangement links TRBV6-6 to TRBJ2-7; TRBD1 might be the D (6 bases). The CDR3 totals 15 residues. CDR1 and CDR2 from the germline V gene are MNHNY and SVGAGI (reference sequence). Deletions cut 0 bases from V and 2 bases from J, with 11 bases between. The CDR3 loop is CASSYSAGAPYEQYF. The CDR3, as DNA: TGTGCCAGCAGTTACTCGGCAGGGGCCCCCTACGAGCAGTACTTC.

This clonotype occurred many times. At one boundary the junction diverges from the germline segment, which might be a read error. The chain uses TRBV4-1 and TRBJ2-7; D gene uncertain. This CDR3 has 14 residues. Germline V gene data show CDR1 as MGHRA and CDR2 as YSYEKL. CDR3 loop: CASSPRTSSYEQYF. The CDR3 region has the DNA TGTGCCAGCAGTCCCCGTACAAGCTCCTACGAGCAGTACTTC.

This clonotype was seen repeatedly, ten times or more. The chain is built from TRBV30 and TRBJ1-6; the D gene is possibly TRBD1 (5 bases). Germline lookup yields CDR1 GTSNPN and CDR2 SVGIG (reference sequence). Between the trimmed V and J ends, which lost 0 bases and 7 bases, there was a span of 7 bases. The CDR3 is 13 residues long. The CDR3 coding sequence is TGTGCCTGGAGTGTGAGACAGAATTCACCCCTCCACTTT. It specifies CAWSVRQNSPLHF.

J is TRBJ2-3 and V is TRBV28, with D possibly being TRBD2 (6 bases). Germline V lookup: CDR1 MDHEN, CDR2 SYDVKM. This CDR3 is 15 amino acids long. Deletions cut 6 bases from V and 3 bases from J, with 16 bases between. The CDR3 is CASSSRKSGTDTQYF. CDR3 DNA sequence: TGTGCCAGCAGCTCAAGAAAAAGCGGGACAGATACGCAGTATTTT.

The table lists this clonotype with many counts. This chain joins TRBV12-3 or TRBV12-4 and TRBJ1-2; TRBD1 matches at 7 bases. The CDR3 is 16 residues long. The V and J ends lost 4 bases and 0 bases, in that order; junction bases with no gene match: 8. For the CDR3, the DNA is TGTGCCAGCAGTTCCCGGTGGGACAGAGCTAACTATGGCTACACCTTC. Translating gives CASSSRWDRANYGYTF.

This clonotype came up many times. The V call is TRBV3-1, the J call TRBJ1-1; TRBD1 matches at 8 bases. Germline assignment: CDR1 LGHDT and CDR2 YNNKEL (reference sequence). The J segment lost 10 bases and the V segment lost 3 bases, leaving 7 bases of the junction unmatched. The CDR3 is made up of 13 amino acids. CDR3 region: CASSQARGQGAFF. The CDR3 coding sequence is TGTGCCAGCAGCCAGGCCAGGGGGCAGGGAGCTTTCTTT.

V is TRBV6-2 or TRBV6-3 and J is TRBJ2-1, with D tentatively TRBD2 (5 bases). Trimming stripped 2 bases from V and 5 bases from J, with 19 bases between. CDR3 length: 17 residues. Germline V lookup: CDR1 MNHEY, CDR2 SVGEGT. The CDR3 DNA reads TGTGCCAGCAGTTACCTAAATCCTGGCGGGCGGAACAATGAGCAGTTCTTC. It encodes CASSYLNPGGRNNEQFF.

The chain couples TRBV6-1 to TRBJ2-5, with TRBD2 identical over 16 bases. This CDR3 is 17 amino acids long. Germline V gene data show CDR1 as MNHNS and CDR2 as SASEGT. With 4 bases clipped from V and 5 bases from J, the junction kept 7 bases outside the gene matches. The CDR3, as DNA: TGTGCCAGCAGTGGGGGACTAGCGGGAGGGTCATGGGAGACCCAGTACTTC. Its protein product is CASSGGLAGGSWETQYF.

This clonotype occurred many times. The genes are TRBV20-1 and TRBJ2-1; TRBD2 matches at 9 bases. V shed 1 base, J shed 4 bases, and the junction held 5 bases outside the gene matches. The germline V gene encodes CDR1 DFQATT and CDR2 SNEGSKA (reference sequence). This CDR3 has 15 residues. The CDR3 loop reads CSARAGTSFYNEQFF. CDR3 DNA: TGCAGTGCTAGAGCCGGGACTAGCTTTTACAATGAGCAGTTCTTC.

This clonotype was detected a few times. The V call is TRBV20-1, the J call TRBJ1-5; TRBD1 matches at 8 bases. CDR1 and CDR2 (germline): DFQATT, SNEGSKA (reference sequence). J gave up 1 base and V 5 bases, and 7 bases lay outside the gene matches. The CDR3 loop spans 15 amino acids. This CDR3 is CSAGRQGTSNQPQHF. CDR3 in DNA: TGCAGTGCTGGTCGACAGGGGACGAGCAATCAGCCCCAGCATTTT.

The table lists this clonotype with many counts. J is TRBJ2-6 and V is TRBV12-5; D might be TRBD2 (5 bases). The germline gives CDR1 LGHNT, CDR2 FRNRAP. This CDR3 is 16 amino acids long. Trimming removed 3 bases at V and 2 bases at J, with 11 bases between. Here the CDR3 DNA reads TGTGCTAGTGGTTTCTCTGAGGGCGCTGGGGCCAACGTCCTGACTTTC. Amino acid sequence: CASGFSEGAGANVLTF.

Ten or more counts support this clonotype. The chain uses TRBV27 and TRBJ1-5; the D is unclear. This CDR3 has 14 residues. V gave up 5 bases and J gave up 2 bases, with 10 bases separating them. CDR1 is MNHEY, CDR2 SMNVEV, per germline (reference sequence). The CDR3 bases are TGTGCCAGCAGTCCTGGACTTGGCAATCAGCCCCAGCATTTT. Encoded protein: CASSPGLGNQPQHF.

Many counts were recorded for this clonotype. Here the CDR3 reads CAWNHPGQGYFYEQYF. CDR3 in DNA: TGTGCCTGGAACCACCCGGGACAGGGTTATTTTTACGAGCAGTACTTC. The J gene is TRBJ2-7, the V gene TRBV30; TRBD1 agrees at 9 bases. CDR3 size: 16 residues. Germline V CDR1 and CDR2: GTSNPN, SVGIG (reference sequence). With V trimmed by 4 bases and J by 4 bases, 14 bases remained unmatched.

This clonotype was seen at least ten times. This chain uses TRBV20-1 with TRBJ2-5; 7 bases map to TRBD2. The CDR3 consists of 15 residues. V lost 4 bases and J lost 1; bases outside the gene matches: 9. Germline CDR1 reads DFQATT; CDR2 reads SNEGSKA (reference sequence). The CDR3 DNA reads TGCAGTGCTACCGGGACGGGAGGTTTCCAAGAGACCCAGTACTTC. This encodes CSATGTGGFQETQYF.

This clonotype was detected a few times. This rearrangement joins TRBV5-4 to TRBJ2-1; 9 bases agree with TRBD2. After removal of 3 bases from V and 6 bases from J, the junction contained 7 bases not matched to a gene. The CDR3 length is 15 residues. Germline V gene sequence: CDR1 SGHNT, CDR2 YYREEE (reference sequence). CDR3 in DNA: TGTGCCAGCAGCTCCTCGACTAGCGGAACCAATGAGCAGTTCTTC. Its protein product is CASSSSTSGTNEQFF.